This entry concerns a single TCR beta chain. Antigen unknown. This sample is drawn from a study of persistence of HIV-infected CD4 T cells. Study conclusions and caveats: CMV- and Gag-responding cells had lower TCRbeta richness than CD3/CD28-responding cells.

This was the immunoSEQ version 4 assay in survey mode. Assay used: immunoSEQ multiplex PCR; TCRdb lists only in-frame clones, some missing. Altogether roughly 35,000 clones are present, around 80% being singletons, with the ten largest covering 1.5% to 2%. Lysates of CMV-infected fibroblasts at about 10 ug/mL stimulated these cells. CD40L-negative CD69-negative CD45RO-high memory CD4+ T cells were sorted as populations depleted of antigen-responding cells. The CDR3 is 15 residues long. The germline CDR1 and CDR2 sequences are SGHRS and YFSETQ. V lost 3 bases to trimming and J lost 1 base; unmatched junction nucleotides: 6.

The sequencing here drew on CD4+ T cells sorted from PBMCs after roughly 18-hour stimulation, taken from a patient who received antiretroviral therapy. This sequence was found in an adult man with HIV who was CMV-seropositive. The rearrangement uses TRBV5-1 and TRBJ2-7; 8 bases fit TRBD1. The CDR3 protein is CASSSLRGQSYEQYF. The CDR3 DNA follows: TGCGCCAGCAGCTCTCTCAGGGGGCAATCCTACGAGCAGTACTTC.